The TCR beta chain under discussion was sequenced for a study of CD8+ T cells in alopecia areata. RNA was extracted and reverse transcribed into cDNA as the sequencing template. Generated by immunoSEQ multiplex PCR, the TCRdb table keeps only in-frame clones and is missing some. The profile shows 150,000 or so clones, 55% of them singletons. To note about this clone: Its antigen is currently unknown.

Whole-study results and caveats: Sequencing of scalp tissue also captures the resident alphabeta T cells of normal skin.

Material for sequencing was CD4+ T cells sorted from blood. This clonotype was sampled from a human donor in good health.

CDR3 in amino acids: CASSYKWTGDGYTF. The CDR3 bases are TGTGCCAGCAGTTACAAATGGACAGGGGATGGCTACACCTTC. The chain carries TRBV6-5 and TRBJ1-2; 9 bases match TRBD1. CDR1 and CDR2 (germline): MNHEY, SVGAGI. Germline trimming cut 2 bases from V and 6 bases from J; bases unmatched to any gene: 4. The CDR3 contains 14 residues.